The 2 T cell receptor beta chains in this list originate from one sample, sequenced in a study of shared clonotypes between healthy human individuals (dated by TCRdb to the early 2020s). Libraries were prepared through the immunoSEQ multiplex PCR assay. TCRdb's version of the immuneACCESS table is confined to in-frame rearrangements and falls short of the full clone set. An unresolved V gene accounts for under half of the shortfall where checked; the remainder is of unknown origin. Here the sample has fewer than 1.6 million clones; roughly 98.5% occur a single time. Under 0.45% of the sample is in the top ten clones. The sequencing sample was made of naive CD4+ T cells sorted from blood. The sample's cell subset or site label, in plain terms: CD45RA+ positively selected. The source of these receptors is a man aged 25 to 45 in good health.

J is TRBJ1-4 and V is TRBV5-1, with TRBD1 matching 10 bases. The CDR3 has 15 residues. The germline V gene has CDR1 SGHRS and CDR2 YFSETQ. V shed 0 bases and J 8 bases; nucleotides not matched to a gene: 4. CDR3 in amino acids: CASSLGDRGYEKLFF. The CDR3 coding sequence is TGCGCCAGCAGCTTGGGGGACAGGGGTTACGAAAAACTGTTTTTT.

The chain couples TRBV27 to TRBJ2-6, with D unresolved. The V and J ends lost 1 base and 3 bases respectively, with 7 bases between them. The CDR3 spans 15 residues. Germline-derived CDR1 and CDR2 are MNHEY and SMNVEV (reference sequence). The CDR3 loop reads CASSLYLGGANVLTF. The CDR3 DNA reads as TGTGCCAGCAGTTTATATCTTGGTGGGGCCAACGTCCTGACTTTC.